A single T cell receptor beta chain is shown here with its context. Its antigen is currently unknown. The ends were cut back, 7 bases at V and 8 bases at J, with 20 bases in the middle. Germline V CDR1 and CDR2: SEHNR, FQNEAQ (reference sequence). This CDR3 has 14 residues. This sample is drawn from a study of shared clonotypes between healthy human individuals. Study summary: A couple of women and a few men aged 18 to 49 served as donors.

Measured with immunoSEQ multiplex PCR; TCRdb has only the in-frame clones, and not every one. This sample yields 2 million to 2.5 million clones, of which around 95% are seen a single time; around 0.13% belongs to the top ten. Overall study results and limits: Sharing across a handful of donors was seen in around 5.1% of naive CD4 clonotypes. Non-shared clonotypes had lower generation probabilities than those shared by all four donors.

This sequence joins TRBV7-9 and TRBJ2-5; weak D call: TRBD1 (5 bases). Sequencing was carried out using naive CD4+ T cells sorted from blood. As for subset: CD45RA+ positively selected. The receptor's source is a man aged 18 to 29 in good health. The CDR3 bases are TGTGCCAGCACTCTAGTTAACCCAGGGCAAACCCAGTACTTC. Translation: CASTLVNPGQTQYF.